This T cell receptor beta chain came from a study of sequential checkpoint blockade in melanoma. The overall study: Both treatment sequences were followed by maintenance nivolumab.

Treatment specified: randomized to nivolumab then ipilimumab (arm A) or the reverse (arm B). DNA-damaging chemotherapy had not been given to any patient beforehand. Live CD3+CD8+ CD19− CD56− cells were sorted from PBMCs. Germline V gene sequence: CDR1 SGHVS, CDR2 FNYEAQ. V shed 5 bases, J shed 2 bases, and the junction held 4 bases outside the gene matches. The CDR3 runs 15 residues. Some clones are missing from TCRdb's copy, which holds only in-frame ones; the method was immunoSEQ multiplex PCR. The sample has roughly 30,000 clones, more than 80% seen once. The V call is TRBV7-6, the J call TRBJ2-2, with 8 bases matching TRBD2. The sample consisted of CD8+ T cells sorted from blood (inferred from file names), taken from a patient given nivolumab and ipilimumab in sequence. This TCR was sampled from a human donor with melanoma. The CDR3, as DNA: TGTGCCAGCAGCCGATTAGCGGGAAACACCGGGGAGCTGTTTTTT. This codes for CASSRLAGNTGELFF.